These 10 T cell receptor beta chains share one sample of origin, sequenced in a study of T cell responses to AZD1222 COVID-19 vaccine. Clones were sequenced by immunoSEQ multiplex PCR, and TCRdb holds only the in-frame ones, with some missing. The profile shows 84,000 or so clones, more than 80% of them singletons. This sample comprised peripheral blood, obtained on day 0 of AZD1222 vaccination. The receptor set was obtained from an adult in good health.

The chain carries TRBV25-1 and TRBJ1-1, with D hard to call. This CDR3 spans 13 amino acids. Germline lookup yields CDR1 MGHDK and CDR2 SYGVNS. V shed 2 bases and J shed 0 bases, with 4 bases lying between them. The CDR3 spells CASSEHMNTEAFF. CDR3 bases: TGTGCCAGCAGTGAACACATGAACACTGAAGCTTTCTTT.

The chain couples TRBV27 to TRBJ2-1, with D tentatively TRBD2 (6 bases). Trimming removed 3 bases from V and 7 bases from J, with 10 bases in between. Germline V gives CDR1 MNHEY, CDR2 SMNVEV (reference sequence). The CDR3 sequence is 13 residues long. CDR3 loop: CASSLSSANEQFF. The CDR3 DNA is TGTGCCAGCAGTTTGTCTAGCGCGAATGAGCAGTTCTTC.

The chain uses TRBV5-1 and TRBJ1-4; TRBD1 is a possible D gene (5 bases). CDR1 SGHRS and CDR2 YFSETQ come from the germline V gene. This CDR3 region has 16 residues. Deletions cut 4 bases from V and 6 bases from J, with 19 bases between. CDR3 sequence reads: CASSPLAAGTDEKLFF. The CDR3 DNA reads as TGCGCCAGCAGCCCACTGGCAGCAGGGACGGATGAAAAACTGTTTTTT.

The chain has TRBV7-2 and TRBJ2-1, with a tentative D call TRBD2 (6 bases). Looked up from germline, CDR1 is SGHTA and CDR2 is FQGNSA. The V end was cut by 1 base, the J end by 8 bases, with 18 bases between. There are 16 residues in the CDR3. CDR3 bases: TGTGCCAGCAGCTTAGTCGGGGCTAGCGCTGGGTATGAGCAGTTCTTC. Translation gives CASSLVGASAGYEQFF.

The count of this clone is one. The gene calls are TRBV28 and TRBJ2-5; 7 nucleotides line up with TRBD1. Germline V gene lookup returns CDR1 MDHEN and CDR2 SYDVKM. The CDR3 has 15 residues. V dropped 0 bases and J dropped 2; count of bases not matched to a gene: 3. The CDR3 is CASSLWSGQQETQYF. The CDR3 nucleotides are TGTGCCAGCAGTTTATGGTCGGGACAGCAAGAGACCCAGTACTTC.

Comment on this clone: The identical CDR3 is also encoded by other nucleotide sequences in the sample. The chain is built from TRBV4-2 and TRBJ2-7; 8 bases map to TRBD2. The V segment lost 1 base and the J segment 0 bases; nucleotides outside the gene matches: 2. This CDR3 is built from 15 residues. The germline V gene encodes CDR1 LGHNA and CDR2 YNFKEQ. The CDR3 DNA is TGTGCCAGCAGCCAAGGTCTAGCGGGCTCCTACGAGCAGTACTTC. Amino acid sequence: CASSQGLAGSYEQYF.

This sequence joins TRBV28 and TRBJ1-2, with 8 bases matching TRBD1. CDR3 length: 12 amino acids. V was pared by 7 bases and J by 6 bases, with 4 bases of the junction left unmatched. Germline-derived CDR1 and CDR2 are MDHEN and SYDVKM. The CDR3 DNA is TGTGCCAGCAACATACAGGGGGATGGCTACACCTTC. Residues: CASNIQGDGYTF.

The V gene is TRBV5-4, the J gene TRBJ2-1; possible D gene TRBD2, 6 bases. The CDR3 has 13 amino acids. Germline CDR1 and CDR2: SGHNT and YYREEE (reference sequence). Trimming removed 2 bases from V and 7 bases from J, with 10 bases in between. In DNA, the CDR3 is TGTGCCAGCAGCTTTGGCGGGACGAATGAGCAGTTCTTC. Residues: CASSFGGTNEQFF.

The CDR3 loop is CASSLRDRTPSTDTQYF. CDR3 nucleotide sequence: TGCGCCAGCAGCTTGCGGGACCGCACCCCTAGCACAGATACGCAGTATTTT. The chain employs TRBV5-1 and TRBJ2-3; tentatively, D is TRBD1 or TRBD2 (5 bases each). The V end was cut by 1 base, the J end by 0 bases, with 15 bases between. Germline V gene data show CDR1 as SGHRS and CDR2 as YFSETQ. This CDR3 contains 17 residues.

The chain has TRBV2 and TRBJ2-7; 8 bases line up with TRBD2. Germline lookup yields CDR1 SNHLY and CDR2 FYNNEI. The CDR3 has 13 residues. V dropped 3 bases and J dropped 4; count of bases not matched to a gene: 2. The CDR3 spells CASSEGLEYEQYF. Here the CDR3 DNA reads TGTGCCAGCAGTGAGGGACTAGAGTACGAGCAGTACTTC.